Following are 16 T cell receptor beta chains from one sample sequenced in a study of shared clonotypes between healthy human individuals. Profiling relied on immunoSEQ multiplex PCR, and the TCRdb table lists in-frame clones only, not all of them. The table includes over 2 million clones, 85% to 95% detected once. Positively selected for CCR7, the CD45RO-negative cells used as naive CD8 cells excluded terminally differentiated effector memory CD45RA+ cells. The sample comprised naive CD8+ T cells sorted from blood. The receptor set was obtained from a young man in good health.

V usage is TRBV20-1 and J usage is TRBJ2-7, with D possibly being TRBD1 or TRBD2 (5 bases each). Trimming stripped 6 bases from V and 5 bases from J, with 11 bases between. The CDR3 covers 11 residues. Germline-derived CDR1 and CDR2 are DFQATT and SNEGSKA (reference sequence). The CDR3 DNA sequence: TGCAGTGCCTGGGGACCCAACGAGCAGTACTTC. Amino acid sequence: CSAWGPNEQYF.

Details on this clone: Distinct nucleotide sequences in the sample also encode this CDR3. The V call is TRBV11-2, the J call TRBJ2-7, with 7 nucleotides matching TRBD2. Germline V gene lookup returns CDR1 SGHAT and CDR2 FQNNGV. V was pared by 1 base and J by 6 bases, with 0 bases of the junction left unmatched. The CDR3 runs to 12 residues. CDR3 sequence (DNA): TGTGCCAGCAGCTTAGGGGGGGGCGAGCAGTACTTC. Translation gives CASSLGGGEQYF.

The chain combines TRBV5-4 with TRBJ1-2; TRBD1 is a possible D gene (5 bases). There are 15 residues in the CDR3. CDR1 SGHNT and CDR2 YYREEE come from the germline V gene (reference sequence). Trimming removed 6 bases from V and 0 bases from J, with 15 bases in between. The CDR3: CASTARGDSNYGYTF. CDR3 nucleotide sequence: TGTGCCAGCACCGCAAGAGGGGATTCTAACTATGGCTACACCTTC.

The J gene is TRBJ2-7, the V gene TRBV2; the D is unclear. CDR3 size: 12 residues. The germline V gene has CDR1 SNHLY and CDR2 FYNNEI. Trimming left V 4 bases short and J 0 bases short, with 4 bases between. In nucleotides, the CDR3 is TGTGCCAGCAGTGTTAGCTCCTACGAGCAGTACTTC. Translated, it gives CASSVSSYEQYF. The full variable domain, in which reference TRBV2 and TRBJ2-7 provide the parts outside the CDR3, is EPEVTQTPSHQVTQMGQEVILRCVPISNHLYFYWYRQILGQKVEFLVSFYNNEISEKSEIFDDQFSVERPDGSNFTLKIRSTKLEDSAMYFCASSVSSYEQYFGPGTRLTVT.

V is TRBV13 and J is TRBJ2-7; 8 nucleotides agree with TRBD2. CDR3 size: 13 residues. Germline V gives CDR1 PRHDT, CDR2 FYEKMQ (reference sequence). V trimming: 0 bases; J trimming: 5 bases; junction bases outside the gene matches: 0. Here the CDR3 DNA reads TGTGCCAGCAGCTTAGGCGGGGGGGACGAGCAGTACTTC. Translated, it gives CASSLGGGDEQYF.

The chain combines TRBV7-9 with TRBJ2-7; D call uncertain. There are 14 residues in the CDR3. The V gene's germline CDR1 is SEHNR and CDR2 FQNEAQ (reference sequence). Trimming removed 5 bases at V and 1 base at J, with 12 bases between. The CDR3 reads CASSPWVSSYEQYF. CDR3 DNA sequence: TGTGCCAGCAGCCCTTGGGTCAGTTCCTACGAGCAGTACTTC.

The CDR3 coding sequence is TGTGCCAGCGGTATTGTAGGTCACTATGGCTACACCTTC. Its translation: CASGIVGHYGYTF. This chain connects TRBV6-5 to TRBJ1-2; D is unclear. The length of the CDR3 is 13 residues. Germline V lookup: CDR1 MNHEY, CDR2 SVGAGI. Trimming took off 8 bases at V and 3 bases at J, with 13 bases between the two ends.

The chain couples TRBV27 to TRBJ1-1; no firm D call. In germline, CDR1 is MNHEY, CDR2 SMNVEV (reference sequence). The CDR3 has 13 residues. The germline V and J ends were trimmed by 0 bases and 4 bases, with 6 bases remaining between them. In DNA, the CDR3 is TGTGCCAGCAGTTTATCCGGGAGCACTGAAGCTTTCTTT. Translated, it gives CASSLSGSTEAFF.

This chain uses TRBV19 with TRBJ2-7, with 8 positions matching TRBD2. The CDR3 covers 13 residues. The trim removed 5 bases at V and 2 bases at J, leaving 2 bases unmatched. CDR1 is LNHDA, CDR2 SQIVND, per germline (reference sequence). The DNA for the CDR3 is TGTGCCAGTAGTTACGGGAGGGCCTACGAGCAGTACTTC. Protein sequence: CASSYGRAYEQYF.

Turning to this clone: Other DNA sequences from this sample encode an identical CDR3 as well. Here the CDR3 DNA reads TGTGCCAGTAGTATCCGGGACCGTAACACTGAAGCTTTCTTT. Its translation: CASSIRDRNTEAFF. V is TRBV19 and J is TRBJ1-1; perhaps TRBD1 as D (5 bases). CDR1 and CDR2 from the germline V gene are LNHDA and SQIVND (reference sequence). The V gene lost 3 bases and the J gene lost 2 bases, with 10 bases spanning the gap. This CDR3 region has 14 residues.

The chain uses TRBV6-6 and TRBJ2-7; 8 bases fit TRBD1. The CDR3 loop spans 14 amino acids. Germline loops: CDR1 MNHNY, CDR2 SVGAGI (reference sequence). With V trimmed by 6 bases and J by 2 bases, 6 bases remained unmatched. CDR3 nucleotides: TGTGCCAGCAGGGACAGGGAAGCCGCCTACGAGCAGTACTTC. It translates to CASRDREAAYEQYF.

The rearrangement joins TRBV5-1 to TRBJ2-5; perhaps D is TRBD1 or TRBD2 (5 bases each). The CDR3 runs to 15 residues. The V and J ends lost 0 bases and 5 bases respectively, with 14 bases between them. CDR1 SGHRS and CDR2 YFSETQ come from the germline V gene. CDR3 sequence: CASSLERGAPETQYF. The CDR3 DNA is TGCGCCAGCAGCTTGGAGAGGGGCGCCCCGGAGACCCAGTACTTC.

The chain recombines TRBV4-3 with TRBJ1-2; 7 nucleotides agree with TRBD1. V lost 4 bases and J lost 6; bases outside the gene matches: 11. The germline V gene encodes CDR1 LGHNA and CDR2 YSLEER. CDR3 length equals 15 residues. The CDR3 nucleotides are TGCGCCAGCAGCCGCCTAACAGGGGACGACAATGGCTACACCTTC. Residues: CASSRLTGDDNGYTF.

The count of this clone is one. V is TRBV7-9 and J is TRBJ1-2, with unresolved D. The germline gives CDR1 SEHNR, CDR2 FQNEAQ (reference sequence). This CDR3 is built from 16 residues. V was trimmed by 6 bases and J by 4 bases, leaving 21 bases between them. CDR3 residues: CASSPPDPGGSYGYTF. DNA of the CDR3: TGTGCCAGCAGTCCCCCGGATCCTGGTGGATCCTATGGCTACACCTTC.

The rearrangement uses TRBV5-1 and TRBJ1-2, with 11 bases matching TRBD1. Looked up from germline, CDR1 is SGHRS and CDR2 is YFSETQ. The CDR3 has 15 residues. The trim removed 0 bases at V and 8 bases at J, leaving 6 bases unmatched. CDR3: CASSLAGTGGDGYTF. The CDR3 nucleotides read TGCGCCAGCAGCTTGGCCGGGACAGGGGGAGACGGCTACACCTTC.

V and J are TRBV28 and TRBJ2-5, with TRBD2 matching over 13 bases. Germline V gives CDR1 MDHEN, CDR2 SYDVKM. This CDR3 is 16 amino acids long. V lost 8 bases to trimming and J lost 1 base; unmatched junction nucleotides: 7. For the CDR3, the DNA is TGTGCCAGCGGGGGACTAGCGGGGCCCCTCCAAGAGACCCAGTACTTC. Translating it yields CASGGLAGPLQETQYF. The whole variable domain, remainder taken from reference TRBV28 and TRBJ2-5, is DVKVTQSSRYLVKRTGEKVFLECVQDMDHENMFWYRQDPGLGLRLIYFSYDVKMKEKGDIPEGYSVSREKKERFSLILESASTNQTSMYLCASGGLAGPLQETQYFGPGTRLLVL.